The 18 T cell receptor beta chains presented below share a single source sample, sequenced in a study of blood T cell repertoires in COVID-19. The method was immunoSEQ multiplex PCR; TCRdb's version includes in-frame clones alone and lacks a portion of them. Of roughly 400,000 clones listed, over 85% were seen once; the top ten hold less than 2%. Sequencing input: PBMCs or T cells enriched from blood (not recorded which). The source is a woman aged 25-40 years who had recovered from COVID-19.

A word on this clone: One end of the junction does not line up with germline, which may come from a read error. This chain links TRBV7-7 with TRBJ2-1; no firm D call. Germline-derived CDR1 and CDR2 are SSHAT and FNYEAQ (reference sequence). The CDR3 is made up of 15 amino acids. This chain's CDR3 is CASSLAIGRDNEQFF. The CDR3 DNA follows: TGTGCTAGCAGCTTAGCTATCGGTCGGGACAATGAGCAGTTCTTC.

The rearrangement uses TRBV11-1 and TRBJ2-7; D is undetermined. V lost 5 bases to trimming and J lost 9 bases, with 20 bases between them. Germline CDR1 reads SGHAT; CDR2 reads FQDESV (reference sequence). This CDR3 is built from 14 residues. CDR3 sequence (DNA): TGTGCCAGCAGCAGCCTCGCGACGTCGGAGAGGCAGTACTTC. Protein: CASSSLATSERQYF. The whole variable domain, filled in from reference TRBV11-1 and TRBJ2-7, reads EAEVAQSPRYKITEKSQAVAFWCDPISGHATLYWYRQILGQGPELLVQFQDESVVDDSQLPKDRFSAERLKGVDSTLKIQPAELGDSAMYLCASSSLATSERQYFGPGTRLTVT.

V gene TRBV7-3 combines with J gene TRBJ2-1; TRBD1 matches at 11 bases. CDR1 SGHTA and CDR2 FQGTGA come from the germline V gene. The CDR3 is 16 amino acids. V lost 6 bases and J lost 8; bases outside the gene matches: 12. The CDR3 DNA reads as TGTGCCAGCAGTCAAGGCGGGACAGGGGGGAGGTATGAGCAGTTCTTC. Protein sequence: CASSQGGTGGRYEQFF.

CDR3 nucleotides: TGTGCCAGCAGCTTAGCGGACAGGGGGGTGGACACTGAAGCTTTCTTT. Its protein product is CASSLADRGVDTEAFF. The chain employs TRBV7-9 and TRBJ1-1; 10 nucleotides agree with TRBD1. The CDR3 covers 16 residues. Per the germline V gene, CDR1 is SEHNR and CDR2 is FQNEAQ (reference sequence). Unmatched junction bases numbered 4, after V lost 0 bases and J lost 3 bases.

This chain joins TRBV6-4 and TRBJ1-5; 8 bases fit TRBD1. Losses at the gene ends were 4 bases for V and 2 bases for J; bases not matched to a gene: 4. Germline V gene lookup returns CDR1 MRHNA and CDR2 SNTAGT. CDR3 length: 15 amino acids. CDR3 protein: CASSAGQGGNQPQHF. The CDR3 DNA sequence: TGTGCCAGCAGTGCCGGACAGGGAGGCAATCAGCCCCAGCATTTT.

This chain joins TRBV6-5 and TRBJ2-7; D is perhaps TRBD1 (5 bases). From germline, CDR1 is MNHEY and CDR2 SVGAGI. Trimming took 6 bases from V and 0 from J, leaving 9 bases between them. The CDR3 runs to 13 residues. The CDR3 loop reads CASSRQSSYEQYF. The CDR3 DNA sequence: TGTGCCAGCAGCAGACAGAGCTCCTACGAGCAGTACTTC.

This sequence joins TRBV11-3 and TRBJ2-7; 7 bases are shared with TRBD1. V was pared by 5 bases and J by 3 bases, with 7 bases of the junction left unmatched. CDR1 is SGHNT and CDR2 is YENEEA in the germline V gene. The CDR3 covers 14 residues. CDR3 in amino acids: CASSPRDSLYEQYF. CDR3 bases: TGTGCCAGCAGCCCCCGGGACAGCCTCTACGAGCAGTACTTC.

This chain connects TRBV28 to TRBJ2-2, with D perhaps TRBD1 (6 bases). Trimming removed 4 bases at V and 2 bases at J, with 11 bases between. This CDR3 spans 15 amino acids. Germline assignment: CDR1 MDHEN and CDR2 SYDVKM. The CDR3 coding sequence is TGTGCCAGCAGTTGGGGGACACTAAACACCGGGGAGCTGTTTTTT. Protein product: CASSWGTLNTGELFF.

This chain connects TRBV5-4 to TRBJ2-7; tentatively, D is TRBD1 (6 bases). The CDR3 is 14 amino acids. CDR1 is SGHNT and CDR2 is YYREEE in the germline V gene (reference sequence). The V gene lost 0 bases and the J gene lost 6 bases, with 13 bases spanning the gap. The CDR3 is CASSLAVRRGEQYF. The CDR3 nucleotides read TGTGCCAGCAGCTTGGCTGTACGCAGGGGCGAGCAGTACTTC.

This clone was seen only a few times. J is TRBJ2-3 and V is TRBV10-1, with D unresolved. CDR3 length: 16 amino acids. The ends were cut back, 3 bases at V and 0 bases at J, with 13 bases in the middle. Germline CDR1 is WNHNN and CDR2 is SYGVQD (reference sequence). DNA for the CDR3: TGCGCCAGCAGTGACCCAAGGAGCCCTAGCACAGATACGCAGTATTTT. This encodes CASSDPRSPSTDTQYF.

The chain joins TRBV19 to TRBJ1-6, with 9 bases lining up with TRBD1. Germline CDR1 is LNHDA and CDR2 is SQIVND (reference sequence). The CDR3 is 15 residues long. The ends lost 3 bases at V and 7 bases at J; junction bases unmatched: 4. CDR3 sequence (DNA): TGTGCCAGTAGTATCACCGGGACAGGGAATTCACCCCTCCACTTT. The encoded protein is CASSITGTGNSPLHF.

This chain uses TRBV7-6 with TRBJ2-1, with TRBD2 identical over 14 bases. The V gene's germline CDR1 is SGHVS and CDR2 FNYEAQ. The J segment lost 3 bases and the V segment lost 5 bases, leaving 15 bases of the junction unmatched. The CDR3 totals 20 residues. CDR3 amino acids: CASSGTLGLAGARVYNEQFF. The CDR3 region has the DNA TGTGCCAGCAGCGGTACCCTGGGACTAGCGGGGGCCAGAGTCTACAATGAGCAGTTCTTC.

The chain employs TRBV15 and TRBJ2-4, with TRBD2 as a possible D gene (6 bases). Trimming removed 9 bases at V and 6 bases at J, with 18 bases between. CDR1 LNHNV and CDR2 YYDKDF come from the germline V gene (reference sequence). The CDR3 spans 14 residues. CDR3 sequence (DNA): TGTGCCACGGGACGGGGGAAGGAGATAAACATTCAGTACTTC. Translating it yields CATGRGKEINIQYF.

The genes are TRBV5-4 and TRBJ2-5; 8 nucleotides line up with TRBD1. This CDR3 is 15 amino acids long. Germline CDR1 and CDR2: SGHNT and YYREEE (reference sequence). V shed 0 bases, J shed 0 bases, and the junction held 1 base outside the gene matches. The CDR3 DNA reads as TGTGCCAGCAGCTTGGGACAGGGGTACCAAGAGACCCAGTACTTC. It yields the protein CASSLGQGYQETQYF.

The sample holds one count of this clone. J is TRBJ2-3 and V is TRBV5-6; D is perhaps TRBD1 (5 bases). The germline gives CDR1 SGHDT, CDR2 YYEEEE. Trimming removed 5 bases from V and 0 bases from J, with 13 bases in between. The CDR3 covers 15 residues. Written as DNA, the CDR3 is TGTGCCAGCAGTTTCGGTGGGGCTAGCACAGATACGCAGTATTTT. This codes for CASSFGGASTDTQYF.

The chain uses TRBV18 and TRBJ2-3; 7 nucleotides align to TRBD2. The V segment lost 1 base and the J segment 2 bases; nucleotides outside the gene matches: 3. Per germline, CDR1 KGHSH and CDR2 LQKENI. The CDR3 loop spans 15 amino acids. In DNA form, the CDR3 reads TGTGCCAGCTCACCACTTGGACTAGACACAGATACGCAGTATTTT. Protein sequence: CASSPLGLDTDTQYF.

This chain connects TRBV21-1 to TRBJ1-1; whether TRBD1, the table's D call, matches the DNA was not checked. TRBV21-1 is marked as a pseudogene. The CDR3 contains 15 residues. CDR3 region: CASSKVPVMNTEAFF. For the CDR3, the DNA is TGTGCCAGCAGCAAGGTTCCAGTCATGAACACTGAAGCTTTCTTT.

The J gene is TRBJ1-2, the V gene TRBV5-1, with 10 positions matching TRBD1. CDR1 SGHRS and CDR2 YFSETQ come from the germline V gene. CDR3 length: 17 residues. The junction had 11 bases not matched to a gene; V was cut back by 3 bases and J by 3 bases. The CDR3 sequence is CASSSQPGQGTYYGYTF. The CDR3 nucleotides are TGCGCCAGCAGCTCTCAACCGGGACAGGGGACTTACTATGGCTACACCTTC. The entire variable domain, with the rest obtained from reference TRBV5-1 and TRBJ1-2, is as follows: KAGVTQTPRYLIKTRGQQVTLSCSPISGHRSVSWYQQTPGQGLQFLFEYFSETQRNKGNFPGRFSGRQFSNSRSEMNVSTLELGDSALYLCASSSQPGQGTYYGYTFGSGTRLTVV.